Following are 21 T cell receptor beta chains from one sample sequenced in a study of blood T cells in healthy people across ages. A sample-barcoded 5' primer and a J-beta primer mix were used in a second PCR of roughly 6 to 11 cycles. Using its own MiXCR run on the 5' RACE reads, TCRdb lists one record per CDR3 protein. The sample yields approximately 760,000 distinct CDR3 sequences, approximately 25% seen once. This sample also belongs to another study, concerning T cells of mothers and their children.

The sequenced material came from blood. Source of these receptors: a boy younger than 18 in good health.

This clonotype came up a few times. The chain couples TRBV4-3 to TRBJ1-2, with D possibly TRBD1 on 5 matching bases. Germline-derived CDR1 and CDR2 are LGHNA and YSLEER. This CDR3 contains 14 residues. The V end lost 4 bases, the J end lost 6 bases, and 15 bases lay between the germline ends. CDR3 sequence: CASSPVLQGHGYTF. For the CDR3, the DNA is TGCGCCAGCAGCCCCGTACTTCAGGGCCATGGCTACACCTTC.

There are many counts of this clonotype. A junction end diverges from the germline sequence, so it may reflect a read error. The gene calls are TRBV5-1 and TRBJ2-7, with D possibly being TRBD2 (6 bases). Germline CDR1 is SGHRS and CDR2 is YFSETQ. This CDR3 spans 14 amino acids. CDR3 DNA sequence: TGTGCCAGCAGTTCAAGCGGGTCCTCCTACGAGCAGTACTTC. This codes for CASSSSGSSYEQYF. Complete variable domain (other parts from reference TRBV5-1 and TRBJ2-7): KAGVTQTPRYLIKTRGQQVTLSCSPISGHRSVSWYQQTPGQGLQFLFEYFSETQRNKGNFPGRFSGRQFSNSRSEMNVSTLELGDSALYLCASSSSGSSYEQYFGPGTRLTVT.

This clonotype was counted only a few times. The chain joins TRBV28 to TRBJ1-4; D is unresolved. Germline V CDR1 and CDR2: MDHEN, SYDVKM. CDR3 length: 15 residues. Trimming stripped 6 bases from V and 6 bases from J, with 17 bases between. CDR3 DNA: TGTGCCAGCAGCCACCCCCCTGGAGATGATGAAAAACTGTTTTTT. Amino acid sequence: CASSHPPGDDEKLFF.

This clonotype was counted only a few times. The J gene is TRBJ2-1, the V gene TRBV10-3; 10 nucleotides line up with TRBD2. The V segment lost 10 bases and the J segment 6 bases; nucleotides outside the gene matches: 9. CDR1 is ENHRY, CDR2 SYGVKD, per germline. This CDR3 spans 14 amino acids. In DNA, the CDR3 is TGTGCCACCGAGCGGGGGGGCGGAGGCAATGAGCAGTTCTTC. Encoded protein: CATERGGGGNEQFF.

This clonotype was picked up a small number of times. The V call is TRBV7-3, the J call TRBJ2-1; TRBD1 matches at 7 bases. The ends lost 5 bases at V and 0 bases at J; junction bases unmatched: 4. The germline gives CDR1 SGHTA, CDR2 FQGTGA. This CDR3 spans 15 amino acids. The CDR3 sequence: CASSPGQHSYNEQFF. DNA of the CDR3: TGTGCCAGCAGCCCGGGACAGCACTCCTACAATGAGCAGTTCTTC.

The CDR3 DNA follows: TGTGCCAGCAGGACAGGGCTCGACCAAGAGACCCAGTACTTC. Protein product: CASRTGLDQETQYF. This rearrangement joins TRBV28 to TRBJ2-5; 7 bases agree with TRBD1. V trimming: 6 bases; J trimming: 0 bases; junction bases outside the gene matches: 4. Germline loops: CDR1 MDHEN, CDR2 SYDVKM. CDR3 length equals 14 residues. Full variable domain (outside the CDR3, taken from reference TRBV28 and TRBJ2-5): DVKVTQSSRYLVKRTGEKVFLECVQDMDHENMFWYRQDPGLGLRLIYFSYDVKMKEKGDIPEGYSVSREKKERFSLILESASTNQTSMYLCASRTGLDQETQYFGPGTRLLVL.

This clonotype was seen a handful of times. The V call is TRBV9, the J call TRBJ2-3; a weak D match, TRBD2 (6 bases). The CDR3 extends over 14 amino acids. Germline V gene lookup returns CDR1 SGDLS and CDR2 YYNGEE. Trimming pared 3 bases from V and 1 base from J, leaving 9 bases between. The CDR3 bases are TGTGCCAGCAGCGCGCCTAGCGGCACAGATACGCAGTATTTT. Translated: CASSAPSGTDTQYF.

In regard to this clonotype: An end of the junction differs from the germline gene, which may be a read error. This sequence joins TRBV11-3 and TRBJ2-1; TRBD2 is a possible D gene (5 bases). Germline V gene lookup returns CDR1 SGHNT and CDR2 YENEEA. The CDR3 runs 14 residues. The CDR3 reads CAGSLLGPYNEQFF. CDR3 sequence (DNA): TGTGCCGGCAGCTTACTAGGGCCTTACAATGAGCAGTTCTTC.

The sample holds one count of this clonotype. J is TRBJ1-2 and V is TRBV6-6; 7 nucleotides align to TRBD1. The trim removed 6 bases at V and 4 bases at J, leaving 8 bases unmatched. Germline CDR1 MNHNY, CDR2 SVGAGI (reference sequence). This CDR3 is 14 amino acids long. CDR3 protein: CASREGQLIYGYTF. CDR3 in DNA: TGTGCCAGCAGAGAGGGACAGCTGATCTATGGCTACACCTTC.

The chain carries TRBV11-2 and TRBJ2-7; perhaps TRBD1 as D (6 bases). This CDR3 is built from 15 residues. V was clipped by 0 bases and J by 0 bases, with 9 bases between them. From germline, CDR1 is SGHAT and CDR2 FQNNGV. This CDR3 is CASSLDGQSSYEQYF. The CDR3 nucleotides read TGTGCCAGCAGCTTAGACGGACAGAGCTCCTACGAGCAGTACTTC.

The rearrangement uses TRBV20-1 and TRBJ2-7, with D uncertain. Trimming left V 2 bases short and J 7 bases short, with 18 bases between. The CDR3 consists of 14 residues. Germline CDR1 DFQATT, CDR2 SNEGSKA (reference sequence). Here the CDR3 reads CSARRPGLLSEQYF. DNA for the CDR3: TGCAGTGCTAGAAGGCCGGGTCTCCTGAGTGAGCAGTACTTC.

The chain uses TRBV21-1 and TRBJ2-5; the table's TRBD1 call for D was not verified on the DNA. TRBV21-1 is marked as a pseudogene. This CDR3 is 8 amino acids long. CDR3 sequence reads: CASRGAVF. CDR3 coding DNA: TGTGCCAGCAGAGGGGCTGTCTTC.

The CDR3 loop is CSVKGALTDTQYF. The CDR3 DNA reads TGCAGCGTTAAGGGGGCCCTCACAGATACGCAGTATTTT. The chain recombines TRBV29-1 with TRBJ2-3; 7 nucleotides agree with TRBD1. Germline CDR1 reads SQVTM; CDR2 reads ANQGSEA. The V and J ends lost 5 bases and 2 bases, in that order; junction bases with no gene match: 4. The CDR3 sequence is 13 residues long.

V and J are TRBV7-3 and TRBJ2-5; TRBD2 matches 10 bases. V lost 5 bases to trimming and J lost 2 bases; unmatched junction nucleotides: 8. The CDR3 extends over 16 amino acids. The germline V gene has CDR1 SGHTA and CDR2 FQGTGA. The CDR3 region is CASSPTGTSVQETQYF. The CDR3 DNA is TGTGCCAGCAGCCCGACCGGGACTAGCGTACAAGAGACCCAGTACTTC. The complete variable domain, with remaining parts taken from reference TRBV7-3 and TRBJ2-5, reads GAGVSQTPSNKVTEKGKYVELRCDPISGHTALYWYRQSLGQGPEFLIYFQGTGAADDSGLPNDRFFAVRPEGSVSTLKIQRTERGDSAVYLCASSPTGTSVQETQYFGPGTRLLVL.

The chain has TRBV20-1 and TRBJ2-5; 12 bases match TRBD1. The J call may be incorrect, as the DNA end agrees better with TRBJ2-1. This CDR3 contains 16 residues. Germline CDR1 reads DFQATT; CDR2 reads SNEGSKA (reference sequence). CDR3 in DNA: TGCAGTGCTAGAGATCTCCCAGGGACAGGGGGCGATGAGCAGTTCTTC. Protein product: CSARDLPGTGGDEQFF.

This clonotype showed up just a few times. The J gene is TRBJ2-5, the V gene TRBV20-1; TRBD2 matches 8 bases. The end of the DNA fits TRBJ2-7 better, so the J call may be wrong. From germline, CDR1 is DFQATT and CDR2 SNEGSKA (reference sequence). The CDR3 contains 14 residues. CDR3 bases: TGCAGTGCTCCTGGAGGGACTAGTACCTCCGAGCAGTACTTC. Translated: CSAPGGTSTSEQYF.

The sample holds a few counts of this clonotype. The chain links TRBV3-1 to TRBJ2-4; possibly TRBD2 for D (6 bases). V was cut by 0 bases and J by 11 bases, with 14 bases left in between. The germline V gene has CDR1 LGHDT and CDR2 YNNKEL (reference sequence). This CDR3 is built from 14 residues. CDR3 nucleotide sequence: TGTGCCAGCAGCCAAGATAGGAGCGGAGGGGTTCAGTACTTC. Its protein product is CASSQDRSGGVQYF.

The V gene is TRBV6-2 or TRBV6-3, the J gene TRBJ1-2; D is undetermined. Trimming took off 0 bases at V and 6 bases at J, with 17 bases between the two ends. Germline V CDR1 and CDR2: MNHEY, SVGEGT. CDR3 length equals 16 residues. CDR3 sequence: CASSYSPMEQLNGYTF. CDR3 sequence (DNA): TGTGCCAGCAGTTACTCTCCAATGGAACAGCTAAATGGCTACACCTTC.

This rearrangement joins TRBV5-1 to TRBJ2-5; 7 nucleotides agree with TRBD2. The J call may be faulty, since TRBJ2-1 better matches the DNA end. The germline V gene has CDR1 SGHRS and CDR2 YFSETQ. This CDR3 spans 15 amino acids. Here the CDR3 reads CASSLVVAGHNEQFF. DNA of the CDR3: TGCGCCAGCAGCTTGGTGGTAGCGGGCCACAATGAGCAGTTCTTC.

The rearrangement links TRBV7-9 to TRBJ2-7; D gene uncertain. Germline CDR1 and CDR2: SEHNR and FQNEAQ (reference sequence). The CDR3 runs 12 residues. Trimming took off 5 bases at V and 5 bases at J, with 10 bases between the two ends. CDR3 residues: CASSIKDHEQYF. Here the CDR3 DNA reads TGTGCCAGCAGCATCAAAGACCACGAGCAGTACTTC. The entire variable domain, with the rest obtained from reference TRBV7-9 and TRBJ2-7, is as follows: DTGVSQNPRHKITKRGQNVTFRCDPISEHNRLYWYRQTLGQGPEFLTYFQNEAQLEKSRLLSDRFSAERPKGSFSTLEIQRTEQGDSAMYLCASSIKDHEQYFGPGTRLTVT.

This chain uses TRBV9 with TRBJ2-1; TRBD2 matches at 14 bases. The CDR3 loop spans 17 amino acids. Trimming at V came to 3 bases and at J to 0 bases, leaving 2 bases not matched to a gene. Germline CDR1 and CDR2: SGDLS and YYNGEE. CDR3 bases: TGTGCCAGCAGCGACGGGACTAGCGGGAGCTCCTACAATGAGCAGTTCTTC. Protein product: CASSDGTSGSSYNEQFF.